The rows below give T cell receptor beta chains drawn from one sample of a study of CXCR3-negative and CXCR3-positive naive CD8 T cells. TCRdb processed the 5' RACE reads again and assigns one entry to each CDR3 protein, with no DNA. The sample's table shows about 60,000 distinct CDR3 sequences. The sample taken for sequencing was naive CXCR3+ CD8+ T cells from blood. Receptors were obtained from a human donor in good health. Some clones in this sample may be carry-over from other donors' samples. CDR3s include the opening cysteine and the closing phenylalanine or tryptophan.

CDR3 protein | J gene | V gene
CASSTRGVDYEQYF | TRBJ2-7 | TRBV5-8
CASSQGRSTEAFF | TRBJ1-1 | TRBV12-3/TRBV12-4
CASSSPGQGPYEQYF | TRBJ2-7 | TRBV27
CASSSGWASNQPQHF | TRBJ1-5 | TRBV7-9
CASSPLTGYNSPLHF | TRBJ1-6 | TRBV4-1
CASGLGQGAFGELFF | TRBJ2-2 | TRBV27
CASSFPPEQFF | TRBJ2-1 | TRBV7-6
CASQRDRVSAGELFF | TRBJ2-2 | TRBV25-1
CASSLGWINTDTQYF | TRBJ2-3 | TRBV7-2
CAWSVGPDTQYF | TRBJ2-3 | TRBV30
CASSLGRSGSDTQYF | TRBJ2-3 | TRBV11-2
CASSYSADEQFF | TRBJ2-1 | TRBV6-2/TRBV6-3
CASSPRGEETQYF | TRBJ2-5 | TRBV3-1
CASSQEQLAGVRHF | TRBJ2-7 | TRBV4-1
CASNGSPYEQYF | TRBJ2-7 | TRBV2
CSATAVGQGYEQYF | TRBJ2-7 | TRBV20-1
CSVEDNRSYEQYF | TRBJ2-7 | TRBV29-1
CASSQDVGTNTEAFF | TRBJ1-1 | TRBV4-3
CSVAGGSGPQHF | TRBJ1-5 | TRBV29-1
CASSLGLQETQYF | TRBJ2-5 | TRBV7-9
CASSERGAVFYGYTF | TRBJ1-2 | TRBV25-1
CASRLGQGVYNEQFF | TRBJ2-1 | TRBV27
CASIQSGNTIYF | TRBJ1-3 | TRBV6-6